These 26 T cell receptor beta chains were sequenced from one sample in a study of shared clonotypes between healthy human individuals. The table came from immunoSEQ multiplex PCR; TCRdb's copy has only in-frame clones and leaves some out. The table has about 110,000 clones, about 62% seen once. Sequencing input: memory CD8+ T cells sorted from blood. Subset here: CD45RO+ cells pooled with CCR7-negative TemRA cells. These receptors all come from a woman aged 25 to 39 in good health.

This chain links TRBV6-1 with TRBJ2-7; 8 bases are shared with TRBD1. The ends lost 5 bases at V and 3 bases at J; junction bases unmatched: 9. The CDR3 contains 15 residues. CDR1 is MNHNS, CDR2 SASEGT, per germline. CDR3 protein: CASSFGTGSNYEQYF. The CDR3 DNA sequence: TGTGCCAGCAGTTTCGGGACAGGCTCAAACTACGAGCAGTACTTC.

A few counts support this clone. This sample also contains other DNA sequences that code for the same CDR3. The V and J genes are TRBV7-9 and TRBJ2-7, with unresolved D. CDR3 size: 14 residues. Trimming removed 0 bases from V and 3 bases from J, with 9 bases in between. The germline V gene encodes CDR1 SEHNR and CDR2 FQNEAQ (reference sequence). The CDR3 region has the DNA TGTGCCAGCAGCTTAGCGCTGACGGACTACGAGCAGTACTTC. Protein product: CASSLALTDYEQYF.

The gene calls are TRBV5-4 and TRBJ2-3, with D unresolved. The CDR3 totals 13 residues. Trimming pared 4 bases from V and 0 bases from J, leaving 6 bases between. CDR1 and CDR2 from the germline V gene are SGHNT and YYREEE (reference sequence). Here the CDR3 reads CASSPESTDTQYF. CDR3 nucleotides: TGTGCCAGCAGCCCCGAGAGCACAGATACGCAGTATTTT.

A single count supports this clone. This chain joins TRBV27 and TRBJ2-7; 9 bases fit TRBD2. The CDR3 runs to 15 residues. The germline gives CDR1 MNHEY, CDR2 SMNVEV (reference sequence). Germline trimming cut 4 bases from V and 2 bases from J; bases unmatched to any gene: 6. DNA of the CDR3: TGTGCCAGCAGTTGGCTGACTAGCGGACCCTACGAGCAGTACTTC. This sequence encodes CASSWLTSGPYEQYF.

This chain connects TRBV28 to TRBJ2-7, with D possibly being TRBD2 (6 bases). CDR1 and CDR2 (germline): MDHEN, SYDVKM. V gave up 7 bases and J gave up 1 base, with 17 bases separating them. This CDR3 spans 15 amino acids. CDR3 nucleotide sequence: TGTGCCAGCACTCCACTAGCAGCAAGGTCCTACGAGCAGTACTTC. Its translation is CASTPLAARSYEQYF.

The J gene is TRBJ1-5, the V gene TRBV7-9; perhaps TRBD1 as D (6 bases). The CDR3 is 14 amino acids. V was cut by 3 bases and J by 7 bases, with 13 bases left in between. In germline, CDR1 is SEHNR, CDR2 FQNEAQ (reference sequence). The CDR3 DNA is TGTGCCAGCAGCTTGACAGGCCCTAGGCAGCCCCAGCATTTT. This sequence encodes CASSLTGPRQPQHF.

The chain couples TRBV6-5 to TRBJ1-5; D unclear. CDR1 and CDR2 (germline): MNHEY, SVGAGI. This CDR3 spans 14 amino acids. V shed 0 bases and J shed 7 bases, with 10 bases lying between them. CDR3: CASSYSTLSQPQHF. In DNA, the CDR3 is TGTGCCAGCAGTTACTCGACACTTTCCCAGCCCCAGCATTTT.

This sequence joins TRBV4-2 and TRBJ2-2; tentatively, D is TRBD1 or TRBD2 (5 bases each). With 9 bases removed from V and 4 bases from J, the gap between germline ends came to 21 bases. Germline-derived CDR1 and CDR2 are LGHNA and YNFKEQ. The CDR3 is 16 residues long. The CDR3 loop reads CASTSVGRVPTGELFF. The CDR3 bases are TGTGCCAGTACTTCTGTGGGGCGGGTCCCCACCGGGGAGCTGTTTTTT.

The rearrangement uses TRBV11-2 and TRBJ2-3, with D perhaps matching TRBD1 (5 bases). The CDR3 has 13 amino acids. CDR1 and CDR2 (germline): SGHAT, FQNNGV. The V gene lost 8 bases and the J gene lost 3 bases, with 12 bases spanning the gap. For the CDR3, the DNA is TGTGCCAGCCTAAGGTCAGGGACAGATACGCAGTATTTT. Translated, it gives CASLRSGTDTQYF.

Many counts were recorded for this clone. V is TRBV6-1 and J is TRBJ2-1; 7 bases align to TRBD2. V was pared by 2 bases and J by 4 bases, with 5 bases of the junction left unmatched. This CDR3 is 15 amino acids long. The germline V gene encodes CDR1 MNHNS and CDR2 SASEGT. The CDR3 spells CASSELSGEYNEQFF. CDR3 DNA sequence: TGTGCCAGCAGTGAATTAAGCGGGGAGTACAATGAGCAGTTCTTC.

This clone was seen repeatedly, ten times or more. This sample also contains other DNA sequences that code for the same CDR3. The V call is TRBV29-1, the J call TRBJ1-1; D is unresolved. This CDR3 region has 12 residues. Germline CDR1 SQVTM, CDR2 ANQGSEA. The CDR3 nucleotides are TGCAGTGCCAAAGAAGGCGGCACTGAAGCTTTCTTT. Residues: CSAKEGGTEAFF.

J is TRBJ2-2 and V is TRBV6-9; TRBD2 agrees at 10 bases. Germline values: CDR1 MNHGY, CDR2 SVAAGI. Losses at the gene ends were 3 bases for V and 3 bases for J; bases not matched to a gene: 1. CDR3 size: 15 residues. This chain's CDR3 is CASSYGTSDTGELFF. In DNA, the CDR3 is TGTGCCAGCAGTTACGGGACTAGCGACACCGGGGAGCTGTTTTTT.

The V and J genes are TRBV2 and TRBJ2-7; D is unclear. This CDR3 spans 14 amino acids. Looked up from germline, CDR1 is SNHLY and CDR2 is FYNNEI. The ends were cut back, 6 bases at V and 3 bases at J, with 15 bases in the middle. The CDR3 region is CASRARLADYEQYF. In DNA form, the CDR3 reads TGTGCCAGCAGGGCCAGGTTAGCAGACTACGAGCAGTACTTC. The full variable domain, with the rest looked up from reference TRBV2 and TRBJ2-7, is EPEVTQTPSHQVTQMGQEVILRCVPISNHLYFYWYRQILGQKVEFLVSFYNNEISEKSEIFDDQFSVERPDGSNFTLKIRSTKLEDSAMYFCASRARLADYEQYFGPGTRLTVT.

The chain recombines TRBV6-1 with TRBJ2-7; tentatively, D is TRBD1 (5 bases). Germline assignment: CDR1 MNHNS and CDR2 SASEGT. This CDR3 is 15 amino acids long. V dropped 4 bases and J dropped 0 bases, with 13 bases sitting between them. CDR3 DNA sequence: TGTGCCAGCAGTGGTTCCGACAGTGCCTCCTACGAGCAGTACTTC. It specifies CASSGSDSASYEQYF.

The chain employs TRBV5-1 and TRBJ2-4; TRBD2 might be the D (7 bases). The germline gives CDR1 SGHRS, CDR2 YFSETQ. This CDR3 spans 17 amino acids. V was trimmed by 2 bases and J by 5 bases, leaving 20 bases between them. CDR3 in amino acids: CASSFGLGEGEENIQYF. The CDR3 nucleotides are TGCGCCAGCAGCTTCGGTCTCGGGGAGGGGGAAGAAAACATTCAGTACTTC.

The chain has TRBV11-3 and TRBJ1-5; no clear D gene. The V and J ends lost 3 bases and 0 bases respectively, with 9 bases between them. Per the germline V gene, CDR1 is SGHNT and CDR2 is YENEEA. The length of the CDR3 is 15 residues. DNA for the CDR3: TGTGCCAGCAGCTTGGTAAGGGTTAGCAATCAGCCCCAGCATTTT. Translated: CASSLVRVSNQPQHF.

Of note for this clone: One junction end does not reproduce the germline sequence, and a read error may be involved. V is TRBV2 and J is TRBJ2-7; D ambiguous. There are 11 residues in the CDR3. The germline CDR1 and CDR2 sequences are SNHLY and FYNNEI. CDR3 coding DNA: TGTGCCAGCAGGGAAGGGTACGAGCAGTACTTC. This encodes CASREGYEQYF.

The sample holds a few counts of this clone. CDR3 in amino acids: CASSQSPGLANYEQYF. DNA of the CDR3: TGTGCCAGCAGCCAAAGTCCGGGACTAGCAAACTACGAGCAGTACTTC. The J gene is TRBJ2-7, the V gene TRBV4-2, with TRBD2 matching over 9 bases. CDR1 is LGHNA and CDR2 is YNFKEQ in the germline V gene. Trimming at V came to 2 bases and at J to 3 bases, leaving 8 bases not matched to a gene. The CDR3 loop spans 16 amino acids.

The chain couples TRBV19 to TRBJ1-1; TRBD1 matches at 7 bases. From germline, CDR1 is LNHDA and CDR2 SQIVND (reference sequence). The CDR3 has 16 residues. V shed 5 bases, J shed 1 base, and the junction held 10 bases outside the gene matches. CDR3 sequence reads: CASSSRGQSANTEAFF. DNA of the CDR3: TGTGCCAGTAGTTCCCGGGGACAGTCGGCGAACACTGAAGCTTTCTTT.

The chain links TRBV28 to TRBJ1-2, with 8 bases that match TRBD1. With 3 bases clipped from V and 6 bases from J, the junction kept 12 bases outside the gene matches. The CDR3 has 16 amino acids. CDR1 and CDR2 from the germline V gene are MDHEN and SYDVKM. This CDR3 is CASSLASWTGTDGYTF. The CDR3 DNA sequence: TGTGCCAGCAGTTTGGCCTCCTGGACAGGGACAGATGGCTACACCTTC.

This clone turned up a few times. As DNA, the CDR3 is TGTGCCTGGAATTCGGGGGTGGGTCAGCCCCAGCATTTT. Residues: CAWNSGVGQPQHF. V gene TRBV30 combines with J gene TRBJ1-5, with D tentatively TRBD1 (5 bases). V was clipped by 4 bases and J by 6 bases, with 13 bases between them. Germline V gene sequence: CDR1 GTSNPN, CDR2 SVGIG (reference sequence). CDR3 length equals 13 residues.

V and J are TRBV5-4 and TRBJ2-3; D gene ambiguous. This CDR3 has 14 amino acids. Germline CDR1 and CDR2: SGHNT and YYREEE (reference sequence). V was trimmed by 3 bases and J by 6 bases, leaving 14 bases between them. Here the CDR3 reads CASSSPGDGDTQYF. The CDR3 region has the DNA TGTGCCAGCAGCTCGCCGGGCGACGGCGATACGCAGTATTTT.

V and J are TRBV6-5 and TRBJ1-2; weak D call: TRBD1 (5 bases). This CDR3 is 14 amino acids long. Looked up from germline, CDR1 is MNHEY and CDR2 is SVGAGI. The V and J ends lost 5 bases and 8 bases respectively, with 18 bases between them. The CDR3 region is CASSKSRDDVGYTF. The CDR3 DNA reads TGTGCCAGCAGTAAAAGCCGGGACGACGTAGGCTACACCTTC.

The gene calls are TRBV2 and TRBJ1-2; 9 positions agree with TRBD1. This CDR3 contains 14 residues. The J segment lost 3 bases and the V segment lost 3 bases, leaving 2 bases of the junction unmatched. Per germline, CDR1 SNHLY and CDR2 FYNNEI. CDR3 in DNA: TGTGCCAGCAGTGATACAGGGGGCCACTATGGCTACACCTTC. It yields the protein CASSDTGGHYGYTF.

This chain joins TRBV19 and TRBJ1-4; no clear D. Trimming stripped 3 bases from V and 5 bases from J, with 10 bases between. This CDR3 contains 14 residues. CDR1 and CDR2 (germline): LNHDA, SQIVND (reference sequence). The CDR3 sequence: CASSIGGPNEKLFF. The CDR3 DNA reads as TGTGCCAGTAGTATCGGAGGGCCAAATGAAAAACTGTTTTTT.

The chain couples TRBV7-2 to TRBJ2-7; D not resolved. V was trimmed by 3 bases and J by 3 bases, leaving 12 bases between them. This CDR3 comprises 14 residues. Germline lookup yields CDR1 SGHTA and CDR2 FQGNSA. Here the CDR3 DNA reads TGTGCCAGCAGCTTGCCCTTTTTACTCTACGAGCAGTACTTC. It yields the protein CASSLPFLLYEQYF.